Included here is one TCR beta chain sequence, with context. Time point described: pretreatment peripheral blood. Patients in the study were battling locally advanced or metastatic urothelial carcinoma. The sample originates from a study of PD-L1 blockade in urothelial cancer. This table comes from immunoSEQ multiplex PCR, and its TCRdb copy is limited to in-frame clones, with some not included. The data show tens of thousands of clones, with roughly 90% seen just once and approximately 4.5% held by the top ten. CDR1 is SGHTA, CDR2 FQGTGA, per germline. The CDR3 sequence is 15 residues long. V trimming: 5 bases; J trimming: 7 bases; junction bases outside the gene matches: 7.

The source is a man between 65 and 80 years old with urothelial cancer. The sample in question was PBMCs, obtained around atezolizumab (anti-PD-L1) treatment. V usage is TRBV7-3 and J usage is TRBJ2-1; 11 bases are a match to TRBD2. The CDR3 DNA sequence: TGTGCCAGCAGCGCCCTAGCGGGAGGATTGAATGAGCAGTTCTTC. Encoded protein: CASSALAGGLNEQFF.